The rows below give T cell receptor beta chains drawn from one sample of a study of T-cell reconstitution after alpha-beta-depleted transplantation in children. TCRdb independently ran MiXCR on the PCR reads; one entry per CDR3 protein. Found here are approximately 490,000 distinct CDR3 sequences, roughly 10% of them singletons; the top ten hold approximately 2%. The sample consisted of PBMCs, taken before TCRalphabeta/CD19-depleted stem cell transplant. Receptors originate from a child under 10 years old with inherited bone marrow failure, due to receive a stem cell transplant. The CDR3 runs from the conserved cysteine through the conserved F or W. The D gene is left open where the match is weak. Clone size appears in some rows only: once, few, many, or a class for an expanded clone.

D	size	V	J	DNA	CDR3
.	many	TRBV28	TRBJ1-2	TGTGCCAGCACCGACCGACAGTATGGCTACACCTTC	CASTDRQYGYTF
TRBD2	many	TRBV19	TRBJ2-4	TGTGCCAGTAGTAGCACCGTCTTAGCGGGGCTAAACATTCAGTACTTC	CASSSTVLAGLNIQYF
.	many	TRBV3-1	TRBJ2-3	TGTGCCAGCAGCCAAGACAACGGTGATACGCAGTATTTT	CASSQDNGDTQYF
.	many	TRBV5-1	TRBJ2-1	TGCGCCAGCAGCTTGCCCTCGATCAATGAGCAGTTCTTC	CASSLPSINEQFF
.	many	TRBV27	TRBJ2-3	TGTGCCAGCAGTCAGCAGGCCTTTAGCACAGATACGCAGTATTTT	CASSQQAFSTDTQYF
.	many	TRBV10-3	TRBJ1-1	TGTGCCATCAGAGAATCAGGGTACACTGAAGCTTTCTTT	CAIRESGYTEAFF
.	.	TRBV4-2	TRBJ1-1	TGTGCCAGCAGCCAAGATATTGCGGACATAAGTCGTGTCACTGAAGCTTTCTTT	CASSQDIADISRVTEAFF
.	many	TRBV20-1	TRBJ2-1	TGCAGTGCTACCTATTCGAGCCGGAGGGCCTTTGAGCAGTTCTTC	CSATYSSRRAFEQFF
TRBD2	few	TRBV27	TRBJ2-3	TGTGCCAGCAGCATCTACGGGACTAGCGGGAGACGCAGAACAGATACGCAGTATTTT	CASSIYGTSGRRRTDTQYF
.	many	TRBV12-3/TRBV12-4	TRBJ2-7	TGTGCCAGCACCTACCGACTAAGAGGGTTCTTGGAGCAGTACTTC	CASTYRLRGFLEQYF
.	many	TRBV6-5	TRBJ1-5	TGTGCCAGCAGTTACTCGGAGGGTAATCAGCCCCAGCATTTT	CASSYSEGNQPQHF
TRBD1	many	TRBV11-2	TRBJ1-1	TGTGCCAGCAGCTTAATTGCAGGGGGGCTGATGAACACTGAAGCTTTCTTT	CASSLIAGGLMNTEAFF
TRBD1	many	TRBV11-2	TRBJ2-7	TGTGCCAGCAGCCAACAGGGGGGACTTGGGGAGCAGTACTTC	CASSQQGGLGEQYF
TRBD1	few	TRBV20-1	TRBJ2-7	TGCAGTGCTAGAAACAGGGGGCGCTTCGAGCAGTACTTC	CSARNRGRFEQYF
.	many	TRBV7-9	TRBJ1-1	TGTGCCAGCAGCCTACAGATTAACACTGAAGCTTTCTTT	CASSLQINTEAFF
.	few	TRBV6-5	TRBJ1-2	TGTGCCAGCAGTTACAGGGGTGGCTACACCTTC	CASSYRGGYTF
.	many	TRBV12-3/TRBV12-4	TRBJ1-5	TGTGCCAGCAGTTTGCTTGGGGGGCAGCCCCAGCATTTT	CASSLLGGQPQHF
TRBD1	many	TRBV15	TRBJ1-2	TGTGCCACCAGCTGGGACAGGGGGACTGGCTACACCTTC	CATSWDRGTGYTF
.	many	TRBV11-2	TRBJ2-7	TGTGCCAGCAGCCCCGGTCAGGGCATCTCCTACGAGCAGTACTTC	CASSPGQGISYEQYF
.	many	TRBV28	TRBJ1-6	TGTGCCAGCAGTTTCCCCATGAACAATAATTCACCCCTCCACTTT	CASSFPMNNNSPLHF
.	many	TRBV29-1	TRBJ2-7	TGCAGCGTTTCCGGGACACAGATGTACGAGCAGTACTTC	CSVSGTQMYEQYF
TRBD2	few	TRBV7-9	TRBJ2-1	TGTGCCAGCAGCCCCGGAGGAGCGGGAGAGGATGAGCAGTTCTTC	CASSPGGAGEDEQFF
TRBD1	many	TRBV3-1	TRBJ2-5	TGTGCCAGCAGCCCTATACTCGGACAGGAACTAACCCAGTACTTC	CASSPILGQELTQYF
.	many	TRBV4-1	TRBJ2-2	TGCGCCAGCAGCCCCTTGCTGGGGAAAAACACCGGGGAGCTGTTTTTT	CASSPLLGKNTGELFF
.	.	TRBV27	TRBJ2-1	TGTGCCAGCAGTTTAGCCGGGACCACCTACAATGAGCAGTTCTTC	CASSLAGTTYNEQFF
.	many	TRBV29-1	TRBJ2-2	TGCAGCGTTGTTTACACCGGGGAGCTGTTTTTT	CSVVYTGELFF
.	many	TRBV7-9	TRBJ2-1	TGTGCCAGCAGCTCGGACACTCAAGCCTACAATGAGCAGTTCTTC	CASSSDTQAYNEQFF
TRBD2	many	TRBV15	TRBJ2-5	TGTGCCACCAGCAGAGGACTAGCGGGAGAAGGTTTAGGAGAGACCCAGTACTTC	CATSRGLAGEGLGETQYF
.	many	TRBV29-1	TRBJ2-7	TGCAGCGTTGAAGTTTGGACTTCCACCGGGGGCTACGAGCAGTACTTC	CSVEVWTSTGGYEQYF
.	many	TRBV10-2	TRBJ2-1	TGCGCCAGCAATGGAGGTACCTCCTACAATGAGCAGTTCTTC	CASNGGTSYNEQFF
TRBD2	many	TRBV10-3	TRBJ2-3	TGTGCCATCAGTGATGCCCTGGGACTAGCGGGAGATAATACGCAGTATTTT	CAISDALGLAGDNTQYF
.	many	TRBV12-3/TRBV12-4	TRBJ2-3	TGTGCCAGCAGTGCCCGGACAGCTAGCACAGATACGCAGTATTTT	CASSARTASTDTQYF
.	many	TRBV3-1	TRBJ2-3	TGTGCCAGCGCCGCCTCAGATACGCAGTATTTT	CASAASDTQYF
.	many	TRBV12-3/TRBV12-4	TRBJ1-1	TGTGCCAGCAGTTTAAACAAGAACACTGAAGCTTTCTTT	CASSLNKNTEAFF
.	.	TRBV28	TRBJ1-3	TGTGCCAGCAGTTTCGGGCGGACTGACTCTGGAAACACCATATATTTT	CASSFGRTDSGNTIYF
TRBD2	.	TRBV5-1	TRBJ2-3	TGCGCCAGCACCACTAGCGGGGCCACAGATACGCAGTATTTT	CASTTSGATDTQYF
.	many	TRBV18	TRBJ1-5	TGTGCCAGCTCAGCTCGGGAGCAGGGTAGCAATCAGCCCCAGCATTTT	CASSAREQGSNQPQHF
TRBD2	many	TRBV4-1	TRBJ2-2	TGCGCCAGCAGCTCCCTAGCGGGAGGGTGGACCGGGGAGCTGTTTTTT	CASSSLAGGWTGELFF
.	many	TRBV29-1	TRBJ1-2	TGCAGCGTTGAGGGCCTACACTATGGCTACACCTTC	CSVEGLHYGYTF
TRBD2	many	TRBV28	TRBJ2-5	TGTGCCAGCAGTCTTCTCGGCGGGAGGGCCTTTGAGACCCAGTACTTC	CASSLLGGRAFETQYF
.	few	TRBV19	TRBJ1-5	TGTGCCAGTAGTATCGCGGGACCCGTCTACAATCAGCCCCAGCATTTT	CASSIAGPVYNQPQHF
.	few	TRBV7-9	TRBJ2-3	TGTGCCAGCAGCTTATATCTAGCCACAGATACGCAGTATTTT	CASSLYLATDTQYF
.	few	TRBV28	TRBJ2-7	TGTGCCAGCAGTTTTAGACCATCCGCCTACGAGCAGTACTTC	CASSFRPSAYEQYF
.	many	TRBV12-3/TRBV12-4	TRBJ1-5	TGTGCCAGCAGTTTAAGGACCCGCGGCTCAAGCAATCAGCCCCAGCATTTT	CASSLRTRGSSNQPQHF
.	many	TRBV7-2	TRBJ1-1	TGTGCCAGCAGCTCCACCCGAGTTGGGAACACTGAAGCTTTCTTT	CASSSTRVGNTEAFF
TRBD1	few	TRBV15	TRBJ1-4	TGTGCCACCAGCAGGAGGGGGCGGGGGTTTGAAAAACTGTTTTTT	CATSRRGRGFEKLFF
TRBD1	few	TRBV6-2/TRBV6-3	TRBJ2-2	TGTGCCAGCAGTAAGGGACAGTCAACCGGGGAGCTGTTTTTT	CASSKGQSTGELFF
TRBD1	many	TRBV7-6	TRBJ2-3	TGTGCCAGCAGCCCGGGACAGGGGGTAACAGATACGCAGTATTTT	CASSPGQGVTDTQYF
TRBD1	.	TRBV5-5	TRBJ1-2	TGTGCCAGCAGCTTGGTCCCGACAGGGGACTATGGCTACACCTTC	CASSLVPTGDYGYTF
.	many	TRBV20-1	TRBJ2-3	TGCAGTGCTGAACTAGAGGGGAAGGGAGATACGCAGTATTTT	CSAELEGKGDTQYF
TRBD2	few	TRBV20-1	TRBJ2-7	TGCAGTAATTTCAATCTAGCGGGGGGGTTGGAGCAGTACTTC	CSNFNLAGGLEQYF
.	few	TRBV12-3/TRBV12-4	TRBJ2-7	TGTGCCAGCAGTTCCGCAGGCCCCTACGAGCAGTACTTC	CASSSAGPYEQYF
.	few	TRBV24-1	TRBJ2-3	TGTGCCACCAGTGATTTCCCCCGGGCAGGGAGTGCGACAGATACGCAGTATTTT	CATSDFPRAGSATDTQYF
.	many	TRBV5-6	TRBJ2-7	TGTGCCAGCAGCTTGGTCACAGGGCCCTCCTACGAGCAGTACTTC	CASSLVTGPSYEQYF